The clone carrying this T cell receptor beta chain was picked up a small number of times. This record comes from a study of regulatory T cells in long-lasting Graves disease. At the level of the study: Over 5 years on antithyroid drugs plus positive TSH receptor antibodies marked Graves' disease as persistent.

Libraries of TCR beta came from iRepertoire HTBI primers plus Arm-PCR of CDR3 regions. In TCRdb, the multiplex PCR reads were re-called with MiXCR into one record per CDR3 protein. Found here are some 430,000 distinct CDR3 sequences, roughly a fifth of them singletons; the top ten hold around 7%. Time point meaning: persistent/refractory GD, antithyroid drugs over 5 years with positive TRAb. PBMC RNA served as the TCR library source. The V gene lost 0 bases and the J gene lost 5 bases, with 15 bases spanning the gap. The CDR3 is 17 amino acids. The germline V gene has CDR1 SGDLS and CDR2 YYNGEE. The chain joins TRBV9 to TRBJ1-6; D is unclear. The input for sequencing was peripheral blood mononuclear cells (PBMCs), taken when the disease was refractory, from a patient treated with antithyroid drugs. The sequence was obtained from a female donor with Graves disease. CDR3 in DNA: TGTGCCAGCAGCGTAGTCTCCACTAGCGGGAATAATTCACCCCTCCACTTT. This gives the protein CASSVVSTSGNNSPLHF.